This entry describes one T cell receptor (beta chain). CDR1 and CDR2 from the germline V gene are LNHDA and SQIVND (reference sequence). This CDR3 spans 15 amino acids. These data originate in a study of T cells expressing NK-cell markers. TCRdb reprocessed the 5' RACE reads and keeps a single row for each CDR3 protein, giving no DNA. This sample's clone table lists about 170,000 distinct CDR3 sequences. The TCR originated in a man aged 18-75 years in good health. Sequencing input: blood T cells: a sorted CD56 or NKG2C T cell subset, CD4+ or CD8+ T cells, or bulk PBMC T cells (not recorded which). The V and J genes are TRBV19 and TRBJ2-3; the TCRdb call, TRBD2, lacks DNA for checking. The CDR3 loop reads CASNPLAGLADTQYF.